The 20 T cell receptor beta chains below come from one sample, sequenced in a study of breast tumors, draining lymph nodes, adjacent tissues. TCRdb processed the multiplex PCR reads anew with MiXCR; each CDR3 protein has one entry. Here the sample spans tens of thousands of distinct CDR3 sequences, around 60% being singletons. The specimen sequenced was breast tumor tissue. The origin of the receptors is a female donor with breast cancer. Some clones in this sample may be carry-over from other donors' samples.

The chain has TRBV29-1 and TRBJ1-2, with TRBD1 as a possible D gene (6 bases). This CDR3 has 12 residues. V was trimmed by 7 bases and J by 5 bases, leaving 14 bases between them. CDR1 and CDR2 from the germline V gene are SQVTM and ANQGSEA. CDR3 amino acids: CSATTGLYGYTF. The CDR3 nucleotides are TGCAGCGCTACTACAGGGTTGTATGGCTACACCTTC.

This chain uses TRBV2 with TRBJ1-6; D remains ambiguous. V gave up 2 bases and J gave up 9 bases, with 8 bases separating them. The CDR3 extends over 13 amino acids. Germline assignment: CDR1 SNHLY and CDR2 FYNNEI. CDR3: CASSESRLSPLHF. DNA for the CDR3: TGTGCCAGCAGTGAATCTAGGCTTTCACCCCTCCACTTT.

CDR3 sequence reads: CASSGDSYNEQFF. CDR3 DNA sequence: TGTGCCAGCAGCGGGGACTCCTACAATGAGCAGTTCTTC. The chain recombines TRBV2 with TRBJ2-1; D perhaps matches TRBD2 (5 bases). Germline lookup yields CDR1 SNHLY and CDR2 FYNNEI. The CDR3 is made up of 13 amino acids. Trimming pared 6 bases from V and 0 bases from J, leaving 6 bases between.

Concerning this clonotype itself: One junction end does not reproduce the germline sequence, and a read error may be involved. This rearrangement joins TRBV2 to TRBJ1-2, with D tentatively TRBD1 (6 bases). The CDR3 is 15 amino acids. Germline assignment: CDR1 SNHLY and CDR2 FYNNEI. The CDR3 nucleotides read TGTGCCAGCTCGTCCCCCGGGGGCCCAAACTATGGCTGCACCTTC. Amino acids: CASSSPGGPNYGCTF.

This clonotype has at least ten counts. The V gene is TRBV2, the J gene TRBJ2-5, with a possible D match to TRBD2 (7 bases). The CDR3 totals 14 residues. Germline CDR1 reads SNHLY; CDR2 reads FYNNEI. V lost 7 bases, J lost 5 bases, and 17 bases lay in between. The CDR3 sequence: CASTGRGQGETQYF. CDR3 coding DNA: TGTGCCAGCACGGGGAGGGGACAAGGGGAGACCCAGTACTTC.

The genes are TRBV2 and TRBJ1-6, with 8 nucleotides matching TRBD1. In germline, CDR1 is SNHLY, CDR2 FYNNEI. The CDR3 spans 13 residues. V was clipped by 5 bases and J by 10 bases; unmatched bases: 4. The chain's CDR3 is CASSKDRDSPLHF. In nucleotides, the CDR3 is TGTGCCAGCAGTAAGGACAGGGACTCACCCCTCCACTTT.

This clonotype was seen at least ten times. The gene calls are TRBV18 and TRBJ2-2; possible D gene TRBD1, 5 bases. This CDR3 is built from 15 residues. V lost 5 bases and J lost 3, with 13 bases in between. In germline, CDR1 is KGHSH, CDR2 LQKENI. This CDR3 is CASSSGLQDTGELFF. The CDR3 DNA reads TGTGCCAGCTCATCAGGGCTTCAGGACACCGGGGAGCTGTTTTTT.

In this sample, this clonotype turned up once. This sequence joins TRBV15 and TRBJ2-5, with D perhaps TRBD2 (7 bases). V lost 7 bases to trimming and J lost 3 bases, with 12 bases between them. The CDR3 has 13 residues. The germline V gene has CDR1 LNHNV and CDR2 YYDKDF (reference sequence). The CDR3 DNA sequence: TGTGCCACCAAGGGGGAGGGAAAAGAGACCCAGTACTTC. Its translation is CATKGEGKETQYF.

This clonotype occurred once. This chain uses TRBV29-1 with TRBJ2-1; D is ambiguous. The CDR3 consists of 12 residues. The germline gives CDR1 SQVTM, CDR2 ANQGSEA. Trimming removed 3 bases from V and 3 bases from J, with 6 bases in between. The CDR3 coding sequence is TGCAGCGTTGACTTCAACTACAATGAGCAGTTCTTC. It translates to CSVDFNYNEQFF.

J is TRBJ2-5 and V is TRBV24-1; D is uncertain. Looked up from germline, CDR1 is KGHDR and CDR2 is SFDVKD. V lost 4 bases to trimming and J lost 5 bases, with 10 bases between them. The length of the CDR3 is 13 residues. The CDR3, as DNA: TGTGCCACCAGTGACGGTCCGGAGGAGACCCAGTACTTC. It encodes CATSDGPEETQYF.

The CDR3 sequence is CASSLDEGQIYNEQFF. The CDR3 coding sequence is TGTGCCAGCAGCTTGGATGAAGGACAGATCTACAATGAGCAGTTCTTC. The chain joins TRBV5-4 to TRBJ2-1; possible D gene TRBD1, 6 bases. V dropped 0 bases and J dropped 3 bases, with 13 bases sitting between them. The CDR3 is 16 residues long. Germline CDR1 reads SGHNT; CDR2 reads YYREEE (reference sequence).

This clonotype was picked up one time. This sequence joins TRBV10-2 and TRBJ2-5; D assignment may be TRBD1 or TRBD2 (6 bases each). The V and J ends lost 8 bases and 2 bases respectively, with 12 bases between them. Looked up from germline, CDR1 is WSHSY and CDR2 is SAAADI. This CDR3 has 13 amino acids. CDR3 sequence (DNA): TGCGCCAGCGGGGGGACAAATCAAGAGACCCAGTACTTC. This sequence encodes CASGGTNQETQYF.

With regard to this clonotype: A much bigger clone sits one base away, suggesting this may be a read error. The gene calls are TRBV5-1 and TRBJ1-2, with D possibly being TRBD1 (6 bases). The CDR3 runs to 14 residues. Looked up from germline, CDR1 is SGHRS and CDR2 is YFSETQ. V dropped 4 bases and J dropped 7 bases, with 17 bases sitting between them. The CDR3 reads CASSPGGAGTGYTF. The CDR3 DNA sequence: TGCGCCAGCAGCCCGGGGGGGGCAGGGACTGGCTACACCTTC.

In this sample, this clonotype turned up many times. The chain recombines TRBV13 with TRBJ2-7; possibly TRBD2 for D (5 bases). Germline V gene sequence: CDR1 PRHDT, CDR2 FYEKMQ (reference sequence). The CDR3 runs to 12 residues. Trimming removed 3 bases at V and 7 bases at J, with 10 bases between. The CDR3 reads CASSLRGLEQYF. CDR3 DNA: TGTGCCAGCAGCTTGCGAGGGCTAGAGCAGTACTTC. The variable domain in full, completed from reference TRBV13 and TRBJ2-7, reads AAGVIQSPRHLIKEKRETATLKCYPIPRHDTVYWYQQGPGQDPQFLISFYEKMQSDKGSIPDRFSAQQFSDYHSELNMSSLELGDSALYFCASSLRGLEQYFGPGTRLTVT.

Comment on this clonotype: A much larger clone is a single base away; this may be a read error. The chain combines TRBV30 with TRBJ2-3, with D possibly matching TRBD2 (6 bases). Germline V gene lookup returns CDR1 GTSNPN and CDR2 SVGIG (reference sequence). CDR3 size: 15 residues. V was clipped by 0 bases and J by 0 bases, with 10 bases between them. The CDR3 reads CAWSVGRSSTDTQYF. CDR3 DNA: TGTGCCTGGAGTGTGGGGAGGTCTAGCACAGATACGCAGTATTTT.

The V gene is TRBV2, the J gene TRBJ2-7; 12 bases agree with TRBD2. V shed 5 bases and J 6 bases; nucleotides not matched to a gene: 8. The CDR3 runs to 15 residues. Germline CDR1 and CDR2: SNHLY and FYNNEI. CDR3 sequence (DNA): TGTGCCAGCAGTCCTAGCGGGGGGGCGGTACGCGAGCAGTACTTC. Residues: CASSPSGGAVREQYF.

This clonotype was counted between two and nine times. The chain joins TRBV19 to TRBJ1-2; 11 nucleotides line up with TRBD1. V gave up 6 bases and J gave up 1 base; unmatched junction bases: 10. This CDR3 comprises 17 residues. Germline CDR1 reads LNHDA; CDR2 reads SQIVND (reference sequence). CDR3 sequence: CASRRLDRGRGNYGYTF. CDR3 DNA sequence: TGTGCCAGTAGAAGGTTGGACAGGGGGCGAGGTAACTATGGCTACACCTTC.

This clonotype appeared many times. This chain uses TRBV20-1 with TRBJ2-7, with 11 bases fitting TRBD1. The V gene's germline CDR1 is DFQATT and CDR2 SNEGSKA (reference sequence). With V trimmed by 5 bases and J by 3 bases, 9 bases remained unmatched. The CDR3 sequence is 15 residues long. The CDR3 spells CSAPDSGQGGYEQYF. The CDR3 bases are TGCAGTGCTCCTGACTCGGGACAGGGGGGCTACGAGCAGTACTTC.

The V call is TRBV7-9, the J call TRBJ1-5; D uncertain. The CDR3 runs 12 residues. Germline V gives CDR1 SEHNR, CDR2 FQNEAQ (reference sequence). V lost 5 bases to trimming and J lost 3 bases, with 5 bases between them. CDR3 nucleotides: TGTGCCAGCAGCCCGAACAATCAGCCCCAGCATTTT. As protein: CASSPNNQPQHF.

The sample holds many counts of this clonotype. The rearrangement joins TRBV5-4 to TRBJ1-2, with 9 bases matching TRBD1. Germline V lookup: CDR1 SGHNT, CDR2 YYREEE (reference sequence). J lost 5 bases, V lost 2 bases, and 7 bases had no gene match. CDR3 length equals 15 residues. The CDR3 DNA reads as TGTGCCAGCAGCTTAGAGGACAGGGGCAATTATGGCTACACCTTC. Residues: CASSLEDRGNYGYTF.